This T cell receptor (beta chain) comes out of a study of blood T cell repertoires in COVID-19. V was cut by 0 bases and J by 6 bases, with 13 bases left in between. The CDR3 covers 15 residues. Germline-derived CDR1 and CDR2 are SGHVS and FNYEAQ. Libraries were prepared by immunoSEQ multiplex PCR; TCRdb keeps only in-frame clonotypes and omits some of them. The sample records tens of thousands of clones, around 90% being singletons. The TCR originated in a human donor in a cohort sampled during active COVID-19. The specimen was peripheral blood. This chain links TRBV7-6 with TRBJ2-3, with a weak D call TRBD2 (6 bases). The CDR3 DNA follows: TGTGCCAGCAGCTTAGCGGGGGGTGCCGGGGATACGCAGTATTTT. Translated, it gives CASSLAGGAGDTQYF.